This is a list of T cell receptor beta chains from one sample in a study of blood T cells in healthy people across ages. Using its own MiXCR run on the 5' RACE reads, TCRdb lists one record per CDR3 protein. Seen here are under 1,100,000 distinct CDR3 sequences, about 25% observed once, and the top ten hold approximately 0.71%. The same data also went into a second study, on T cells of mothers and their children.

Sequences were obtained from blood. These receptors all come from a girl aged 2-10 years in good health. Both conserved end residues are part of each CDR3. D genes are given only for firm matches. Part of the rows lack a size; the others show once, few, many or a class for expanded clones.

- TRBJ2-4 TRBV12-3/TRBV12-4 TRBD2 CASSFGLAGANIQYF TGTGCCAGCAGTTTCGGACTAGCCGGAGCGAACATTCAGTACTTC
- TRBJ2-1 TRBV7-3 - CASSLTAGPSYNEQFF TGTGCCAGCAGCTTAACAGCGGGCCCCTCCTACAATGAGCAGTTCTTC
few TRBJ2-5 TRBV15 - CATSRETPLTQYF TGTGCCACCAGCAGAGAAACCCCACTTACCCAGTACTTC
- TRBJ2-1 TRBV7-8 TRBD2 CASTLSGRSYNEQFF TGTGCCAGCACCTTAAGCGGGAGGTCCTACAATGAGCAGTTCTTC
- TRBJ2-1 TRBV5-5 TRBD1 CASTGQGRNDEQFF TGTGCCAGCACGGGACAGGGAAGGAACGATGAGCAGTTCTTC
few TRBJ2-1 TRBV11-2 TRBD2 CASNPILGREGNEQFF TGTGCCAGCAACCCAATCCTCGGACGGGAGGGTAATGAGCAGTTCTTC
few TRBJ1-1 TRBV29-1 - CSVVLDGRTEAFF TGCAGCGTTGTTTTAGACGGGAGGACTGAAGCTTTCTTT
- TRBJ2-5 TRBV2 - CASSVGPWETQYF TGTGCCAGCAGCGTGGGGCCATGGGAGACCCAGTACTTC
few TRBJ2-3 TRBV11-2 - CASSSPRDTFRTDTQYF TGTGCCAGCAGCTCCCCCCGGGACACCTTTAGGACAGATACGCAGTATTTT
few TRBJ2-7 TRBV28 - CASRGTAASYEQYF TGTGCCAGCAGGGGGACGGCGGCCTCCTACGAGCAGTACTTC
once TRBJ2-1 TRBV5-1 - CASSLHPTDSLGNEQFF TGCGCCAGCAGCCTCCACCCGACAGATAGCCTCGGCAATGAGCAGTTCTTC
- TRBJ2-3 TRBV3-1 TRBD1 CASSQGDRVTDTQYF TGTGCCAGCAGCCAAGGGGACAGGGTGACAGATACGCAGTATTTT
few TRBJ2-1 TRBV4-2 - CASSQGGEYNEQFF TGTGCCAGCAGCCAAGGAGGAGAATACAATGAGCAGTTCTTC
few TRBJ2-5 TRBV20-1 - CSARHPGTRQETQYF TGCAGTGCTAGGCACCCCGGGACACGCCAAGAGACCCAGTACTTC
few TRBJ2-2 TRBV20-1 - CSVPGLTNTGELFF TGCAGTGTTCCGGGACTGACGAACACCGGGGAGCTGTTTTTT
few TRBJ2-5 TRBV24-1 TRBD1 CATSDQGVVETQYF TGTGCCACCAGTGACCAGGGGGTGGTGGAGACCCAGTACTTC
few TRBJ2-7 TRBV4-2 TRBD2 CASSQGTSGGHYEQYF TGTGCCAGCAGCCAAGGGACTAGCGGGGGGCACTACGAGCAGTACTTC
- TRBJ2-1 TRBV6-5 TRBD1 CASRGTGTNEQFF TGTGCCAGCAGGGGGACAGGGACAAATGAGCAGTTCTTC
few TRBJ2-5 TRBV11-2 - CASSSPDFPHF TGTGCCAGCAGCTCCCCGGACTTCCCTCACTTC
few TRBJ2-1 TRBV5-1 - CASEDGYEQFF TGCGCCAGCGAGGACGGGTATGAGCAGTTCTTC
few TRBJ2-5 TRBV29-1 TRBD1 CSVDLGQGSFTQYF TGCAGCGTTGACCTTGGACAGGGGAGCTTCACCCAGTACTTC
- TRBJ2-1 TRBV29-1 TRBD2 CSAGGSGGSYNEQFF TGCAGCGCGGGAGGTAGCGGGGGCTCCTACAATGAGCAGTTCTTC
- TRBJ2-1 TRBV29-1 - CSVGGQSSNEQFF TGCAGCGTTGGCGGCCAATCAAGCAATGAGCAGTTCTTC
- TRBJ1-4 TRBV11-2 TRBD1 CASSLEVGTGHEKLFF TGTGCCAGCAGCCTTGAAGTCGGGACAGGTCATGAAAAACTGTTTTTT
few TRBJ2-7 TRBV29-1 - CSVPGPLYEQYF TGCAGCGTTCCGGGACCCTTATACGAGCAGTACTTC
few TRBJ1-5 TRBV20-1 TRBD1 CSALLDRGHQPQHF TGCAGTGCTCTCCTGGACAGGGGGCATCAGCCCCAGCATTTT
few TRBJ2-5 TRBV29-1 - CSVAESDAAETQYF TGCAGCGTTGCGGAGAGTGACGCAGCAGAGACCCAGTACTTC
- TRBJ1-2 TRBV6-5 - CASSPGPPPLDGYTF TGTGCCAGCAGTCCCGGACCGCCTCCCCTGGATGGCTACACCTTC
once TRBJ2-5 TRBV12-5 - CASGLITGNQETQYF TGTGCTAGTGGCCTTATCACCGGGAATCAAGAGACCCAGTACTTC
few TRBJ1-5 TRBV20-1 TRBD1 CSADRGPDQPQHF TGCAGTGCCGACAGGGGGCCGGATCAGCCCCAGCATTTT
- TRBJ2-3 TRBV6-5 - CASSSNRVFTDTQYF TGTGCCAGCAGTTCCAACCGGGTCTTCACAGATACGCAGTATTTT
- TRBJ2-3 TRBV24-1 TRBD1 CATSDSDRVSTDTQYF TGTGCCACCAGTGATTCGGACAGGGTTAGCACAGATACGCAGTATTTT
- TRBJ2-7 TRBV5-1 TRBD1 CASSPPTGVDTREEYF TGCGCCAGCAGCCCCCCGACAGGGGTAGACACGAGGGAGGAGTACTTC
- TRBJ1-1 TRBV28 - CASSVTSHQMNTEAFF TGTGCCAGCAGTGTAACAAGTCATCAAATGAACACTGAAGCTTTCTTT
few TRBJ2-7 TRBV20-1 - CSATPPTDGISYEQYF TGCAGTGCCACCCCTCCCACCGACGGGATCTCCTACGAGCAGTACTTC
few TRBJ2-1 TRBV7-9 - CASSPAGTGEGEEQFF TGTGCCAGCAGCCCCGCAGGAACAGGGGAGGGAGAGGAGCAGTTCTTC
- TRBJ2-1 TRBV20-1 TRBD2 CSARSLAGVYYEQFF TGCAGTGCTAGATCTCTAGCGGGAGTGTATTATGAGCAGTTCTTC